This T cell receptor beta chain was obtained from a study of shared clonotypes between healthy human individuals. V dropped 4 bases and J dropped 2 bases, with 12 bases sitting between them. CDR1 is SGHDT and CDR2 is YYEEEE in the germline V gene. This CDR3 contains 15 residues. Libraries were prepared by immunoSEQ multiplex PCR; TCRdb keeps only in-frame clonotypes and omits some of them. Among 850,000 to 1,200,000 clones listed, around 76% were seen once. What was sequenced was memory CD4+ T cells sorted from blood. Noted subset: CD45RA-negative fraction. The chain is built from TRBV5-6 and TRBJ2-2; TRBD1 might be the D (5 bases). The TCR originated in a man aged 18 to 30 in good health. CDR3 amino acids: CASSPLDTNTGELFF. The CDR3 DNA reads as TGTGCCAGCAGCCCACTGGACACCAACACCGGGGAGCTGTTTTTT. The full variable domain, completed using reference TRBV5-6 and TRBJ2-2, is DAGVTQSPTHLIKTRGQQVTLRCSPKSGHDTVSWYQQALGQGPQFIFQYYEEEERQRGNFPDRFSGHQFPNYSSELNVNALLLGDSALYLCASSPLDTNTGELFFGEGSRLTVL.